The 29 T cell receptor beta chains listed next were all sequenced from one sample in a study of T cell responses to AZD1222 COVID-19 vaccine. Measured with immunoSEQ multiplex PCR; TCRdb has only the in-frame clones, and not every one. The sample lists 150,000 to 200,000 clones, 92% occurring once. This specimen was peripheral blood, taken on day 0 of AZD1222 vaccination. The receptors come from an adult in good health.

This sequence joins TRBV7-9 and TRBJ2-5; no clear D gene. The length of the CDR3 is 11 residues. V lost 2 bases, J lost 5 bases, and 3 bases lay in between. Looked up from germline, CDR1 is SEHNR and CDR2 is FQNEAQ (reference sequence). The CDR3 nucleotides read TGTGCCAGCAGCTTATTGGAGACCCAGTACTTC. Translated, it gives CASSLLETQYF.

The rearrangement links TRBV19 to TRBJ1-2, with 11 bases fitting TRBD1. Germline V gene lookup returns CDR1 LNHDA and CDR2 SQIVND (reference sequence). V lost 7 bases and J lost 7; bases outside the gene matches: 14. This CDR3 contains 16 residues. The CDR3 reads CASTTNTPGQGGGYTF. The DNA of the CDR3 is TGTGCCAGTACCACCAACACTCCGGGACAGGGGGGTGGCTACACCTTC.

As to this clone: The sample holds other DNA sequences that translate to the same CDR3. This chain uses TRBV4-3 with TRBJ1-5; D gene unclear. The germline V gene encodes CDR1 LGHNA and CDR2 YSLEER. Between the trimmed V and J ends, which lost 0 bases and 0 bases, there was a span of 0 bases. The CDR3 is 13 residues long. CDR3 loop: CASSQDSNQPQHF. The CDR3 DNA reads as TGCGCCAGCAGCCAAGATAGCAATCAGCCCCAGCATTTT.

The CDR3 reads CASSGRGRTAFGYTF. CDR3 nucleotides: TGTGCCAGCAGTGGGAGGGGTCGGACGGCCTTTGGCTACACCTTC. The chain links TRBV28 to TRBJ1-2, with D perhaps TRBD1 (5 bases). Germline V lookup: CDR1 MDHEN, CDR2 SYDVKM. Trimming stripped 5 bases from V and 7 bases from J, with 20 bases between. The CDR3 has 15 residues.

The chain couples TRBV30 to TRBJ1-3; D gene uncertain. CDR1 GTSNPN and CDR2 SVGIG come from the germline V gene (reference sequence). This CDR3 spans 12 amino acids. With 5 bases removed from V and 6 bases from J, the gap between germline ends came to 11 bases. The CDR3 loop reads CAWAGSANTIYF. Written as DNA, the CDR3 is TGTGCCTGGGCAGGTTCAGCAAACACCATATATTTT.

The chain joins TRBV19 to TRBJ1-3, with D perhaps matching TRBD1 (5 bases). CDR1 is LNHDA, CDR2 SQIVND, per germline (reference sequence). V shed 3 bases and J shed 9 bases, with 12 bases lying between them. This CDR3 comprises 13 residues. The CDR3 region has the DNA TGTGCCAGTAGTATGGACACCCGGAGCACCATATATTTT. Its protein product is CASSMDTRSTIYF.

V gene TRBV25-1 combines with J gene TRBJ1-2; weak D call: TRBD1 (5 bases). Deletions cut 2 bases from V and 6 bases from J, with 13 bases between. Germline CDR1 is MGHDK and CDR2 is SYGVNS. The length of the CDR3 is 14 residues. CDR3 DNA sequence: TGTGCCAGCAGTGAACCGGGGCCTCGGGATGGCTACACCTTC. This codes for CASSEPGPRDGYTF.

The gene calls are TRBV7-2 and TRBJ2-3; D gene unclear. In germline, CDR1 is SGHTA, CDR2 FQGNSA. The CDR3 is 13 residues long. The V end lost 3 bases, the J end lost 4 bases, and 8 bases lay between the germline ends. The CDR3 sequence: CASSFSRSDTQYF. CDR3 in DNA: TGTGCCAGCAGCTTTAGTAGGTCAGATACGCAGTATTTT.

The V and J genes are TRBV19 and TRBJ2-1, with D maybe TRBD2 (7 bases). Deletions cut 3 bases from V and 7 bases from J, with 19 bases between. Germline V gene sequence: CDR1 LNHDA, CDR2 SQIVND (reference sequence). The CDR3 extends over 16 amino acids. In DNA, the CDR3 is TGTGCCAGTAGTATTGTAGGGGGGGACGGGAGGAATGAGCAGTTCTTC. Translating gives CASSIVGGDGRNEQFF.

This chain links TRBV20-1 with TRBJ1-1, with TRBD1 matching over 9 bases. This CDR3 has 14 residues. J gave up 4 bases and V 3 bases, and 6 bases lay outside the gene matches. From germline, CDR1 is DFQATT and CDR2 SNEGSKA (reference sequence). CDR3 residues: CSASRDREGTEAFF. The CDR3 DNA follows: TGCAGTGCTAGTAGGGACAGGGAAGGCACTGAAGCTTTCTTT.

V gene TRBV28 combines with J gene TRBJ1-2; 7 bases align to TRBD1. Germline V CDR1 and CDR2: MDHEN, SYDVKM. The CDR3 spans 13 residues. V was clipped by 2 bases and J by 4 bases; unmatched bases: 1. This CDR3 is CASSLGQAYGYTF. For the CDR3, the DNA is TGTGCCAGCAGTTTAGGACAGGCCTATGGCTACACCTTC.

The gene calls are TRBV5-3 and TRBJ2-1; D ambiguous. TRBV5-3 is placed among ORFs of uncertain function. The CDR3 is 16 residues long. V shed 2 bases and J shed 2 bases, with 14 bases lying between them. CDR3 DNA sequence: TGTGCCAGAAGCTTACGGGTGGGTGGGGCCTACAATGAGCAGTTCTTC. As protein: CARSLRVGGAYNEQFF.

Concerning this clone itself: The sample carries other DNA sequences with the same CDR3. This chain joins TRBV7-2 and TRBJ1-2; D ambiguous. From germline, CDR1 is SGHTA and CDR2 FQGNSA. This CDR3 has 14 amino acids. The germline V and J ends were trimmed by 1 base and 0 bases, with 6 bases remaining between them. CDR3 region: CASSLGGSNYGYTF. The DNA of the CDR3 is TGTGCCAGCAGCTTAGGGGGTTCTAACTATGGCTACACCTTC.

The chain employs TRBV30 and TRBJ1-2; the match to TRBD1 covers 10 bases. The germline V gene has CDR1 GTSNPN and CDR2 SVGIG (reference sequence). V shed 3 bases, J shed 6 bases, and the junction held 4 bases outside the gene matches. This CDR3 contains 13 residues. The CDR3 region has the DNA TGTGCCTGGAGCCTGGGGACAGGGGATGGCTACACCTTC. This codes for CAWSLGTGDGYTF.

This sequence joins TRBV18 and TRBJ1-3; D ambiguous. The V end was cut by 1 base, the J end by 0 bases, with 7 bases between. The germline CDR1 and CDR2 sequences are KGHSH and LQKENI. The CDR3 runs to 15 residues. CDR3 DNA sequence: TGTGCCAGCTCACCACAGGCCCTCTCTGGAAACACCATATATTTT. This sequence encodes CASSPQALSGNTIYF.

The gene calls are TRBV5-6 and TRBJ2-3; D uncertain. Looked up from germline, CDR1 is SGHDT and CDR2 is YYEEEE. V dropped 4 bases and J dropped 1 base, with 10 bases sitting between them. This CDR3 region has 14 residues. The DNA of the CDR3 is TGTGCCAGCAGCCCCCGGCGGCGCACAGATACGCAGTATTTT. Translating gives CASSPRRRTDTQYF.

The chain joins TRBV30 to TRBJ2-3; 7 nucleotides match TRBD2. With V trimmed by 5 bases and J by 2 bases, 16 bases remained unmatched. This CDR3 is 17 amino acids long. Germline lookup yields CDR1 GTSNPN and CDR2 SVGIG (reference sequence). CDR3 amino acids: CAWGRASGLLPTDTQYF. Here the CDR3 DNA reads TGTGCCTGGGGTAGGGCTAGCGGTCTGCTCCCCACAGATACGCAGTATTTT.

This chain links TRBV6-5 with TRBJ1-5; TRBD1 aligns across 7 bases. Losses at the gene ends were 6 bases for V and 2 bases for J; bases not matched to a gene: 7. Germline V gene data show CDR1 as MNHEY and CDR2 as SVGAGI. The CDR3 is made up of 15 amino acids. The CDR3 loop reads CASSLGTERNQPQHF. The CDR3 DNA follows: TGTGCCAGCAGCCTCGGGACAGAACGCAATCAGCCCCAGCATTTT.

The rearrangement links TRBV5-1 to TRBJ1-5; D call uncertain. The germline V gene encodes CDR1 SGHRS and CDR2 YFSETQ. The V gene lost 4 bases and the J gene lost 3 bases, with 8 bases spanning the gap. This CDR3 spans 13 amino acids. Here the CDR3 reads CASSKDINQPQHF. CDR3 DNA: TGCGCCAGCAGCAAGGATATCAATCAGCCCCAGCATTTT.

The V and J genes are TRBV18 and TRBJ2-7; D unresolved. The CDR3 consists of 12 residues. The germline V and J ends were trimmed by 2 bases and 6 bases, with 8 bases remaining between them. Germline-derived CDR1 and CDR2 are KGHSH and LQKENI. The CDR3 loop reads CASSPDPTEQYF. CDR3 in DNA: TGTGCCAGCTCACCAGACCCGACCGAGCAGTACTTC.

The chain carries TRBV2 and TRBJ2-1; D tentatively reads TRBD1 or TRBD2 (6 bases each). CDR1 is SNHLY, CDR2 FYNNEI, per germline. V lost 11 bases, J lost 3 bases, and 11 bases lay in between. The CDR3 sequence is 12 residues long. CDR3 in DNA: TGTGCCGGGCGGGACATCTACAATGAGCAGTTCTTC. This sequence encodes CAGRDIYNEQFF.

The chain links TRBV13 to TRBJ2-1; 13 positions match TRBD2. The CDR3 consists of 18 residues. Germline V lookup: CDR1 PRHDT, CDR2 FYEKMQ (reference sequence). V shed 4 bases, J shed 1 base, and the junction held 7 bases outside the gene matches. Here the CDR3 reads CASSWGTSGEESYNEQFF. CDR3 nucleotides: TGTGCCAGCAGCTGGGGGACTAGCGGGGAGGAGTCCTACAATGAGCAGTTCTTC.

The chain combines TRBV2 with TRBJ2-7, with 8 positions matching TRBD2. The CDR3 length is 15 residues. Germline V CDR1 and CDR2: SNHLY, FYNNEI. Losses at the gene ends were 5 bases for V and 4 bases for J; bases not matched to a gene: 10. CDR3 DNA: TGTGCCAGCAGTCCGAGTCCGGGGGGGAGTTACGAGCAGTACTTC. Translated: CASSPSPGGSYEQYF.

This clone was observed once. This sequence joins TRBV4-2 and TRBJ1-3, with 9 bases lining up with TRBD1. Unmatched junction bases numbered 5, after V lost 0 bases and J lost 2 bases. The germline CDR1 and CDR2 sequences are LGHNA and YNFKEQ. The CDR3 covers 17 residues. CDR3: CASSQEGTGIAGNTIYF. In nucleotides, the CDR3 is TGTGCCAGCAGCCAAGAAGGGACAGGGATTGCTGGAAACACCATATATTTT.

This clone was seen a few times. This rearrangement joins TRBV10-3 to TRBJ1-1; TRBD1 agrees at 7 bases. The trim removed 6 bases at V and 3 bases at J, leaving 10 bases unmatched. The germline V gene encodes CDR1 ENHRY and CDR2 SYGVKD. This CDR3 comprises 15 residues. The CDR3 region is CAIRVPRGGDTEAFF. Here the CDR3 DNA reads TGTGCCATCAGGGTCCCCAGGGGGGGAGACACTGAAGCTTTCTTT.

The rearrangement links TRBV11-3 to TRBJ2-1; perhaps TRBD2 as D (5 bases). This CDR3 region has 14 residues. V lost 5 bases and J lost 4, with 12 bases in between. Per the germline V gene, CDR1 is SGHNT and CDR2 is YENEEA. The CDR3 loop is CASSPGLEYNEQFF. For the CDR3, the DNA is TGTGCCAGCAGCCCAGGACTGGAATACAATGAGCAGTTCTTC.

J is TRBJ1-5 and V is TRBV28, with D perhaps matching TRBD1 (6 bases). V was shortened by 7 bases and J by 1 base, with 11 bases between the two germline ends. CDR3 length: 14 residues. Germline values: CDR1 MDHEN, CDR2 SYDVKM. The CDR3 sequence is CASTPTGSNQPQHF. CDR3 nucleotides: TGTGCCAGCACCCCGACAGGCAGCAATCAGCCCCAGCATTTT.

The chain recombines TRBV21-1 with TRBJ1-5. TRBV21-1 is a pseudogene locus. The CDR3 is 14 amino acids. This CDR3 is CASSKEGEEQPQHF. The CDR3 coding sequence is TGTGCCAGCAGCAAAGAAGGGGAGGAACAGCCCCAGCATTTT.

This clone appeared a single time. This clone may be a read error of a much larger clone one base away. The V and J genes are TRBV3-1 (or the pseudogene TRBV3-2) and TRBJ1-5; D is ambiguous. Trimming removed 1 base from V and 1 base from J, with 2 bases in between. The CDR3 is 13 amino acids. Germline CDR1 and CDR2: LGHDT and YNNKEL (reference sequence). The CDR3 DNA sequence: TGTGCCAGCAGCCAAGGGAGCAATCAGCCCCAGCATTTT. This translates into CASSQGSNQPQHF.